The present TCR beta chain was sequenced within a study of technical replicates of blood from a few donors. Assay: immunoSEQ multiplex PCR; the TCRdb copy retains only in-frame clones and omits some. The sample carries around 63,000 clones, 95% to 98% recorded once. This CDR3 has 16 residues. Trimming cost V 4 bases and J 4 bases, with 17 bases left between them. In germline, CDR1 is SGHAT, CDR2 FQNNGV. Sequenced: T cells isolated from PBMCs. The chain is built from TRBV11-2 and TRBJ1-5; D gene ambiguous. This receptor was taken from a human donor in good health. The CDR3 spells CASSSGASSFNQPQHF. CDR3 DNA: TGTGCCAGCAGCTCGGGAGCCTCATCCTTTAATCAGCCCCAGCATTTT.